Listed below are T cell receptor beta chains from one sample, sequenced in a study of blood T cell repertoires in COVID-19. Using immunoSEQ multiplex PCR, the repertoire was profiled, and TCRdb retains in-frame clones only, with some absent. The sample holds 100,000 to 150,000 clones, roughly 80% seen once. Sequencing input: peripheral blood. The receptors here all came from a man aged 70-80 years with acute or convalescent COVID-19. Both conserved end residues are trimmed from each CDR3. Each record gives: V gene, CDR3 protein.

V: TRBV5-1; CDR3: ASRLGRGDEQF
V: TRBV19; CDR3: ASGGLGAVNTGELF
V: TRBV25-1; CDR3: ASENRNYGYT
V: TRBV12-3/TRBV12-4; CDR3: ASSLWGLALH
V: TRBV9; CDR3: ASSEAGDSYNEQF
V: TRBV4-1; CDR3: ASSKGVAITVEQF
V: TRBV5-5; CDR3: ASSLVLAGAGTDTQY
V: TRBV6-5; CDR3: ASSYSPRQFRNTIY
V: TRBV28; CDR3: ASGRGDNTGELF
V: TRBV10-3; CDR3: AISGLAGAGTGELF
V: TRBV24-1; CDR3: ATSDFPGTSGRYEQF
V: TRBV12-3/TRBV12-4; CDR3: ASSWGGEPQH
V: TRBV9; CDR3: ASSVVGLAGAEQF
V: TRBV3-1/TRBV3-2; CDR3: ASRPYRLGVQF
V: TRBV19; CDR3: ASSMTSPGQPTRAQH
V: TRBV18; CDR3: ASRTGGQETQY
V: TRBV29-1; CDR3: SVGSGQTDTQY
V: TRBV7-8; CDR3: ASSPERGHVQPQH
V: TRBV3-1/TRBV3-2; CDR3: ASSHRDSPLH
V: TRBV3-1/TRBV3-2; CDR3: ASSHPPRGQGAETQY
V: TRBV20-1; CDR3: SASSGTSYFTGELF
V: TRBV7-6; CDR3: ASSLSFLGGRNEQF
V: TRBV19; CDR3: ASSIPLEVPQH
V: TRBV9; CDR3: ASSVGLEGTGELF
V: TRBV6-1; CDR3: ASRQGGTEQF
V: TRBV28; CDR3: ASSTPRGGGTDTQY
V: TRBV6-5; CDR3: ASRDSISGNTIY
V: TRBV29-1; CDR3: SVMRTGIQETQY
V: TRBV5-1; CDR3: ASSIRQGRGETQY
V: TRBV24-1; CDR3: ATSDPSPGTGSYNEQF
V: TRBV5-4; CDR3: ASSGGGGETQY
V: TRBV28; CDR3: ASIQGDEQY
V: TRBV30; CDR3: AWSRVAGGSYNEQF
V: TRBV6-2/TRBV6-3; CDR3: ASSNSRQESSYNSPLH
V: TRBV6-2/TRBV6-3; CDR3: ASSTRGGADTQY
V: TRBV4-2; CDR3: ASSQDRPTGGEARFEKLF
V: TRBV28; CDR3: ASNFGVVTGELF
V: TRBV9; CDR3: ASSARTSGEYEQY
V: TRBV7-9; CDR3: ASSLALGPGTGSGGYT
V: TRBV5-1; CDR3: ASSLGGISNQPQH